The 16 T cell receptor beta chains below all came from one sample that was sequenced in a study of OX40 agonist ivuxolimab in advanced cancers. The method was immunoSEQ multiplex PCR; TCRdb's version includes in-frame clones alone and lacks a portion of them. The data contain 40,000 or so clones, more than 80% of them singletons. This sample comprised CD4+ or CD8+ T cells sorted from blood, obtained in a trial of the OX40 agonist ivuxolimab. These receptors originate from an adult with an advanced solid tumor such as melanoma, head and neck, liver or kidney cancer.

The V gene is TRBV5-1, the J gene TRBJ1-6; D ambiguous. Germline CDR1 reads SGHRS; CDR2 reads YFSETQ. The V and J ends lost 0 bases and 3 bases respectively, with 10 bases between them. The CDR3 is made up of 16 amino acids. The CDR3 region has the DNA TGCGCCAGCAGCTTGGTGGCGGGCCTCTATAATTCACCCCTCCACTTT. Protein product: CASSLVAGLYNSPLHF.

Here the CDR3 reads CASSFSLEANVLTF. For the CDR3, the DNA is TGCGCCAGCAGTTTTTCCCTTGAAGCCAACGTCCTGACTTTC. The chain combines TRBV5-1 with TRBJ2-6; D gene uncertain. The germline V gene has CDR1 SGHRS and CDR2 YFSETQ. Trimming stripped 5 bases from V and 7 bases from J, with 13 bases between. The CDR3 runs to 14 residues.

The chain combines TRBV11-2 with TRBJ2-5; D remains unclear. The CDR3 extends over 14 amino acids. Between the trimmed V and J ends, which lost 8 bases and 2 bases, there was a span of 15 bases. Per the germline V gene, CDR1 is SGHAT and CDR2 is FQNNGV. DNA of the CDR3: TGTGCCAGCGCGAAGGAGCCGGTACAAGAGACCCAGTACTTC. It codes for CASAKEPVQETQYF.

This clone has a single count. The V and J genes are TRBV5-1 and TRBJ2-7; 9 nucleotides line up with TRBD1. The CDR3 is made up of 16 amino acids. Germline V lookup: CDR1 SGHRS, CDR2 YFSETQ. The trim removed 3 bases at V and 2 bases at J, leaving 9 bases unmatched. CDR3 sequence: CASSWGQGDRAYEQYF. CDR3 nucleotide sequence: TGCGCCAGCAGCTGGGGACAGGGAGATAGAGCCTACGAGCAGTACTTC. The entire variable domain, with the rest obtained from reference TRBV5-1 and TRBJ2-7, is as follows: KAGVTQTPRYLIKTRGQQVTLSCSPISGHRSVSWYQQTPGQGLQFLFEYFSETQRNKGNFPGRFSGRQFSNSRSEMNVSTLELGDSALYLCASSWGQGDRAYEQYFGPGTRLTVT.

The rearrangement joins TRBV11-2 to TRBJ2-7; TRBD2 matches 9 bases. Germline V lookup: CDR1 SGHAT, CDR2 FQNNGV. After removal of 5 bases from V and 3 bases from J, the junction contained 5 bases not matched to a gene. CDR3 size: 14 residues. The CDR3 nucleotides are TGTGCCAGCAGCCTTCGGACTAGCGTCTACGAGCAGTACTTC. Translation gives CASSLRTSVYEQYF.

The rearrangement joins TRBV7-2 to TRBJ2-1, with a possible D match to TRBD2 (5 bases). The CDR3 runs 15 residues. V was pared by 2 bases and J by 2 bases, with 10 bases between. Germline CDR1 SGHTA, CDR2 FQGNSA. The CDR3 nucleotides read TGTGCCAGCAGCTTAAGAGGGAACCCCTACAATGAGCAGTTCTTC. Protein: CASSLRGNPYNEQFF.

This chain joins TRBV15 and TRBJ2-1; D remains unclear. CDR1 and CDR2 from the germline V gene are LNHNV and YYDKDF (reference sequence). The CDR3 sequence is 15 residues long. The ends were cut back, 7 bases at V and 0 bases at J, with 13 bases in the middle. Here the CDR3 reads CATMRFGSSYNEQFF. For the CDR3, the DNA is TGTGCCACCATGCGGTTTGGTAGCTCCTACAATGAGCAGTTCTTC.

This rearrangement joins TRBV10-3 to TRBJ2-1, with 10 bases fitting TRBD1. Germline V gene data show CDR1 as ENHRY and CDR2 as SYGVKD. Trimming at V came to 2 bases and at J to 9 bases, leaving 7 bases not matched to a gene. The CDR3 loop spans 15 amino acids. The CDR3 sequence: CAISELGTGETEQFF. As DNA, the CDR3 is TGTGCCATCAGTGAGCTGGGGACAGGGGAGACTGAGCAGTTCTTC.

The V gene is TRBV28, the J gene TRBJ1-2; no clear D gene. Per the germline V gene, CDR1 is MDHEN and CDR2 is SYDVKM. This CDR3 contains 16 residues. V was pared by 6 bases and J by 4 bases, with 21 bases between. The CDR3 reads CASRKSQPPAIYGYTF. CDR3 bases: TGTGCCAGCAGAAAATCTCAACCCCCGGCGATCTATGGCTACACCTTC.

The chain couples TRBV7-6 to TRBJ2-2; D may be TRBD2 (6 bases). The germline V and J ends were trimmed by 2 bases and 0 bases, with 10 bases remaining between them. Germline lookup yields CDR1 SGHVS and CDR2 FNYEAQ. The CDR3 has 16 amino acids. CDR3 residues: CASSLSEGSNTGELFF. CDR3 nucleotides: TGTGCCAGCAGCTTATCGGAGGGGTCGAACACCGGGGAGCTGTTTTTT.

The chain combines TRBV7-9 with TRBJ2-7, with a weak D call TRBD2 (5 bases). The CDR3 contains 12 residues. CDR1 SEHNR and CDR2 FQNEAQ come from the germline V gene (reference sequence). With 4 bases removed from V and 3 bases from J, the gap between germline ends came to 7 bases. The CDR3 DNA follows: TGTGCCAGCAGCTGGAGCGGCTACGAGCAGTACTTC. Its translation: CASSWSGYEQYF.

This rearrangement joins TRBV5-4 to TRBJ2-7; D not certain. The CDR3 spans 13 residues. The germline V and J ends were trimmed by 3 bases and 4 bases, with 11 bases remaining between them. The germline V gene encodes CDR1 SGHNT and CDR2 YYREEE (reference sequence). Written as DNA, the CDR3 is TGTGCCAGCAGCTCCGGACCCCTATACGAGCAGTACTTC. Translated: CASSSGPLYEQYF.

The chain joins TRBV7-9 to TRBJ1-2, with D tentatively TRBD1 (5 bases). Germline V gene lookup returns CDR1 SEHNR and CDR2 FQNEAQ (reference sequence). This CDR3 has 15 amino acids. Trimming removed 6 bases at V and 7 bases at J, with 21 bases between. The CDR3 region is CASSYWDRRVGGYTF. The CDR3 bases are TGTGCCAGCAGTTACTGGGACCGAAGGGTTGGTGGCTACACCTTC. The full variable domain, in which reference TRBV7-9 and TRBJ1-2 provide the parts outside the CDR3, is DTGVSQNPRHKITKRGQNVTFRCDPISEHNRLYWYRQTLGQGPEFLTYFQNEAQLEKSRLLSDRFSAERPKGSFSTLEIQRTEQGDSAMYLCASSYWDRRVGGYTFGSGTRLTVV.

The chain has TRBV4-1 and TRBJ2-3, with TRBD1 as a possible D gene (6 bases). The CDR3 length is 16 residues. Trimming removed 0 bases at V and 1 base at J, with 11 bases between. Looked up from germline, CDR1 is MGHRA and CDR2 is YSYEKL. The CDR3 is CASSQETGYGTDTQYF. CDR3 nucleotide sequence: TGCGCCAGCAGCCAAGAAACAGGGTACGGCACAGATACGCAGTATTTT.

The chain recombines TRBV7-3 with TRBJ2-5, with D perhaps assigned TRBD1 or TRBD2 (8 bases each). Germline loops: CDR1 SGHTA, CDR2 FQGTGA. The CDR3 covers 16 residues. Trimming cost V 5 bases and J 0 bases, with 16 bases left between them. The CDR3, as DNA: TGTGCCAGCAGCCCCAGGGGGCGGGGGGACCAAGAGACCCAGTACTTC. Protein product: CASSPRGRGDQETQYF. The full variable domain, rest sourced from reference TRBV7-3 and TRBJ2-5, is GAGVSQTPSNKVTEKGKYVELRCDPISGHTALYWYRQSLGQGPEFLIYFQGTGAADDSGLPNDRFFAVRPEGSVSTLKIQRTERGDSAVYLCASSPRGRGDQETQYFGPGTRLLVL.

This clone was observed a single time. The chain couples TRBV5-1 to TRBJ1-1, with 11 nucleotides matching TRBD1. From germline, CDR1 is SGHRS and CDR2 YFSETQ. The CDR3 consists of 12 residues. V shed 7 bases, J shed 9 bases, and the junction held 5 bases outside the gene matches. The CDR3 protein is CASGGQGVQAFF. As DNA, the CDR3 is TGCGCCAGCGGGGGACAGGGGGTACAAGCTTTCTTT.